Listed here is a single T cell receptor (beta chain). Sequencing used immunoSEQ multiplex PCR; TCRdb keeps in-frame clones, though not all of them. The profile shows about 51,000 clones, 75% to 90% of them singletons. These data belong to a study of blood T cell repertoires in COVID-19. J lost 4 bases, V lost 5 bases, and 1 base had no gene match. Germline V CDR1 and CDR2: WSHSY, SAAADI. The CDR3 contains 12 residues. This TCR came from a man aged 55-75 years with acute or convalescent COVID-19. The chain combines TRBV10-2 with TRBJ2-7; 8 bases line up with TRBD1. Sample: peripheral blood. The CDR3 sequence: CASSQGAYEQYF. CDR3 bases: TGCGCCAGCAGTCAGGGGGCTTACGAGCAGTACTTC.